This T cell receptor (beta chain) was identified during a study of shared clonotypes between healthy human individuals. Clones were read by immunoSEQ multiplex PCR, and TCRdb kept only the in-frame ones, dropping some. The repertoire consists of fewer than 2.5 million clones, with approximately 93% occurring once and the leading ten covering about 0.39%. The V end was cut by 1 base, the J end by 2 bases, with 14 bases between. Per the germline V gene, CDR1 is SGHTA and CDR2 is FQGTGA. This CDR3 has 16 amino acids. Sequences were obtained from naive CD4+ T cells from PBMCs. Documented subset: CD45RA+ positively selected. The V call is TRBV7-3, the J call TRBJ1-1, with a tentative D call TRBD1 (6 bases). This receptor was taken from a man younger than 35 in good health. Some clones in this sample may be carry-over from other donors' samples. CDR3 residues: CASSLNGGAVNTEAFF. The DNA of the CDR3 is TGTGCCAGCAGCTTAAACGGGGGCGCGGTAAACACTGAAGCTTTCTTT.